This TCR beta chain was identified in a study of T cell repertoires in cytomegalovirus infection. TCRdb recomputed calls from the reads with MiXCR, one row per CDR3 protein. This table holds more than 200,000 distinct CDR3 sequences, approximately 9.2% found once. This CDR3 is built from 12 residues. The V end lost 6 bases, the J end lost 1 base, and 8 bases lay between the germline ends. Germline V gene lookup returns CDR1 SQVTM and CDR2 ANQGSEA. The V and J genes are TRBV29-1 and TRBJ2-3, with TRBD2 as a possible D gene (5 bases). The sequenced material came from PBMCs. The TCR was taken from a human donor in good health (CMV status not recorded). Some clones in this sample may be carry-over from other donors' samples. The DNA for the CDR3 is TGCAGCGTCCAGAGGGGCACAGATACGCAGTATTTT. It yields the protein CSVQRGTDTQYF.